The clone carrying this TCR beta chain was seen a few times. The data originate from a study of sequential checkpoint blockade in melanoma. Documented treatment: randomized to nivolumab then ipilimumab (arm A) or the reverse (arm B). Profiling relied on immunoSEQ multiplex PCR, and the TCRdb table lists in-frame clones only, not all of them. The sample lists 10,000 to 15,000 clones, over 20% seen once, with over 5% in the top ten. The receptor was isolated from a human donor with melanoma. Sequencing was performed on tumor tissue (inferred from file names), taken from a patient given nivolumab and ipilimumab in sequence.

CDR3 sequence reads: CASNLGQGAGIGNQPQHF. In DNA form, the CDR3 reads TGTGCCAGCAATTTGGGACAGGGGGCGGGTATTGGCAATCAGCCCCAGCATTTT. The chain joins TRBV6-8 to TRBJ1-5, with 12 bases identical to TRBD1. CDR1 and CDR2 (germline): MNHGY, SAAAGT. CDR3 length equals 18 residues. Trimming removed 7 bases from V and 2 bases from J; junction bases left unmatched: 12.